A selection of T cell receptor beta chains follows, all from one sample in a study of blood T cell repertoires in COVID-19. Clones were sequenced by immunoSEQ multiplex PCR, and TCRdb holds only the in-frame ones, with some missing. The profile shows more than 65,000 clones, more than 75% of them singletons. Sequencing input: peripheral blood. The receptors were gathered from an elderly woman with active or convalescent COVID-19. Both conserved end residues are part of each CDR3. The D gene is left open where the match is weak. Rows may omit the clone size; those that give it use once, few, many or a size class.

v_gene	abundance	d_gene	j_gene	CDR3aa	CDR3nt
TRBV14	.	.	TRBJ1-4	CASSQDLGRVGEKLFF	TGTGCCAGCAGCCAAGATCTGGGGCGCGTGGGCGAAAAACTGTTTTTT
TRBV10-1	.	.	TRBJ2-4	CASCQKNIQYF	TGCGCCAGCTGCCAGAAAAACATTCAGTACTTC
TRBV5-4	.	TRBD1	TRBJ2-3	CASSLRQGGSDTQYF	TGTGCCAGCAGCTTACGACAGGGTGGATCAGATACGCAGTATTTT
TRBV18	.	.	TRBJ2-7	CASSGTPYEQYF	TGTGCCAGCTCAGGGACACCCTACGAGCAGTACTTC
TRBV7-2	.	.	TRBJ1-6	CASSLGQWSYNSPLHF	TGTGCCAGCAGCTTAGGTCAGTGGTCCTATAATTCACCCCTCCACTTT
TRBV15	.	.	TRBJ2-1	CATSRDGGNNEQFF	TGTGCCACCAGCAGAGATGGGGGGAACAATGAGCAGTTCTTC
TRBV29-1	.	.	TRBJ1-2	CSVVGEGLYTF	TGCAGCGTGGTTGGGGAGGGGCTCTACACCTTC
TRBV6-5	.	.	TRBJ1-1	CASSYDRNTEAFF	TGTGCCAGCAGTTATGACAGGAACACTGAAGCTTTCTTT
TRBV6-5	.	TRBD1	TRBJ2-2	CASSYMKGAGGELFF	TGTGCCAGCAGTTACATGAAGGGGGCTGGGGGGGAGCTGTTTTTT
TRBV5-1	.	.	TRBJ2-3	CASRGDTRLYTDTQYF	TGCGCCAGTCGGGGGGACACTCGGCTATACACAGATACGCAGTATTTT
TRBV28	.	TRBD1	TRBJ1-6	CASSFNPGQGVSGSPLHF	TGTGCCAGCAGTTTCAATCCGGGACAGGGGGTTAGTGGATCACCCCTCCACTTT
TRBV30	.	.	TRBJ2-3	CAWSLGLDLTDTQYF	TGTGCCTGGAGTCTCGGACTTGACCTCACAGATACGCAGTATTTT
TRBV6-2/TRBV6-3	few	.	TRBJ2-1	CASSLNYNEQFF	TGTGCCAGCAGCCTCAACTACAATGAGCAGTTCTTC
TRBV9	.	TRBD1	TRBJ2-3	CASSETGLPTDTQYF	TGTGCCAGCAGCGAGACAGGGCTACCAACAGATACGCAGTATTTT
TRBV7-2	.	.	TRBJ2-2	CASSFGETGELFF	TGTGCCAGCAGCTTCGGGGAAACCGGGGAGCTGTTTTTT
TRBV27	few	.	TRBJ1-5	CASSWGGGAQPQHF	TGTGCCAGCAGTTGGGGGGGCGGCGCTCAGCCCCAGCATTTT
TRBV3-1/TRBV3-2	.	.	TRBJ1-4	CASSQDPSLFANEKLFF	TGTGCCAGCAGCCAAGATCCCTCCTTGTTCGCTAATGAAAAACTGTTTTTT
TRBV5-5	.	.	TRBJ1-1	CASSLEPGNTEAFF	TGTGCCAGCAGCTTGGAGCCGGGTAACACTGAAGCTTTCTTT
TRBV25-1	.	.	TRBJ2-2	CASSEFGNTGELFF	TGTGCCAGCAGTGAATTCGGGAACACCGGGGAGCTGTTTTTT
TRBV7-2	.	TRBD1	TRBJ2-1	CASSLIGRGLDNEQFF	TGTGCCAGCAGCCTAATCGGCAGGGGGCTTGACAATGAGCAGTTCTTC
TRBV7-2	.	.	TRBJ1-1	CASSLGWGEYTEAFF	TGTGCCAGCAGCTTAGGGTGGGGGGAGTACACTGAAGCTTTCTTT
TRBV7-9	.	TRBD2	TRBJ2-2	CASTPSGGLSTGELFF	TGTGCCAGCACCCCCTCGGGGGGACTTTCCACCGGGGAGCTGTTTTTT
TRBV6-5	.	TRBD1	TRBJ1-2	CASSLDRAYGYTF	TGTGCCAGCAGTTTAGACAGGGCATATGGCTACACCTTC
TRBV14	.	TRBD1	TRBJ2-7	CASSQGAGGLYEQYF	TGTGCCAGCAGCCAAGGAGCAGGGGGCTTGTACGAGCAGTACTTC
TRBV10-3	once	TRBD1	TRBJ1-1	CAISPGTAEAFF	TGTGCCATCAGTCCCGGGACAGCTGAAGCTTTCTTT
TRBV28	once	.	TRBJ1-4	CASSPVESSTNEKLFF	TGTGCCAGCAGCCCTGTCGAGTCATCAACTAATGAAAAACTGTTTTTT
TRBV28	.	.	TRBJ2-1	CASSPGSYNEQFF	TGTGCCAGCAGTCCCGGCTCCTACAATGAGCAGTTCTTC
TRBV3-1/TRBV3-2	few	TRBD2	TRBJ2-5	CASSQDSRGSIQETQYF	TGTGCCAGCAGCCAAGACTCGCGGGGGAGCATCCAAGAGACCCAGTACTTC
TRBV3-1/TRBV3-2	.	.	TRBJ1-1	CASSLRGGSEAFF	TGTGCCAGCAGCCTTAGGGGCGGCTCCGAAGCTTTCTTT
TRBV6-4	.	TRBD2	TRBJ2-2	CASSPAISGGPAGELFF	TGTGCCAGCAGTCCGGCCATTAGCGGGGGGCCTGCCGGGGAGCTGTTTTTT
TRBV7-9	few	TRBD1	TRBJ2-7	CASSSGQVISYEQYF	TGTGCCAGCAGCTCCGGACAGGTGATATCCTACGAGCAGTACTTC
TRBV10-2	.	.	TRBJ1-4	CASSEGLEGLEKLFF	TGCGCCAGCAGTGAAGGTTTGGAGGGGTTGGAAAAACTGTTTTTT
TRBV5-1	.	.	TRBJ1-5	CASSPGTAYSNQPQHF	TGCGCCAGCAGCCCCGGAACAGCTTATAGCAATCAGCCCCAGCATTTT
TRBV11-1	.	TRBD2	TRBJ2-7	CASSLDTSAGGYEQYF	TGTGCCAGCAGCTTAGATACTTCCGCGGGGGGCTACGAGCAGTACTTC
TRBV9	.	TRBD1	TRBJ2-7	CASSVGDSAYEQYF	TGTGCCAGCAGCGTAGGGGACAGTGCCTACGAGCAGTACTTC
TRBV2	.	.	TRBJ2-1	CASRTLAHSYNEQFF	TGTGCCAGCAGGACCCTAGCGCACTCCTACAATGAGCAGTTCTTC
TRBV4-3	.	TRBD1	TRBJ2-7	CASSQDIATGSWGQYF	TGCGCCAGCAGCCAAGATATAGCGACAGGGAGCTGGGGGCAGTACTTC
TRBV2	.	TRBD1	TRBJ2-5	CASSAGTDFQETQYF	TGTGCCAGCAGTGCGGGGACAGACTTTCAAGAGACCCAGTACTTC
TRBV5-5	.	TRBD1	TRBJ1-1	CASSFDRDLEAFF	TGTGCCAGCAGCTTTGACAGGGACCTTGAAGCTTTCTTT
TRBV5-1	.	.	TRBJ2-5	CASGRSGGEETQYF	TGCGCCAGCGGAAGATCAGGTGGTGAAGAGACCCAGTACTTC
TRBV7-2	.	.	TRBJ1-5	CASSLGASNQPQHF	TGTGCCAGCAGCTTAGGGGCCTCCAATCAGCCCCAGCATTTT
TRBV4-1	.	TRBD1	TRBJ1-4	CASSKTGVNEKLFF	TGCGCCAGCAGCAAGACAGGGGTTAATGAAAAACTGTTTTTT
TRBV27	many	.	TRBJ2-7	CASSPTSAGEQYF	TGTGCCAGCAGCCCCACTAGTGCGGGCGAGCAGTACTTC
TRBV5-6	.	.	TRBJ1-5	CASSLGRNSNQPQHF	TGTGCCAGCAGCTTGGGCAGAAATAGCAATCAGCCCCAGCATTTT
TRBV20-1	.	.	TRBJ1-2	CSASPWGGQNYGYTF	TGCAGTGCTAGTCCCTGGGGGGGGCAAAACTATGGCTACACCTTC
TRBV6-4	.	TRBD2	TRBJ2-7	CASSDSIPPAGAREQYF	TGTGCCAGCAGTGACTCGATTCCCCCAGCGGGGGCACGCGAGCAGTACTTC
TRBV19	.	TRBD2	TRBJ2-5	CASSMVLAEETQYF	TGTGCCAGTAGTATGGTACTAGCGGAAGAGACCCAGTACTTC
TRBV7-8	.	.	TRBJ2-5	CASSDRDFGSQYF	TGTGCCAGCAGCGACCGGGACTTCGGGTCCCAGTACTTC
TRBV6-5	once	TRBD1	TRBJ1-1	CASSYSEGARTEAFF	TGTGCCAGCAGTTACTCTGAGGGGGCGCGGACTGAAGCTTTCTTT
TRBV5-1	.	TRBD1	TRBJ1-1	CASSLTGGDTEAFF	TGCGCCAGCAGCTTGACAGGGGGGGACACTGAAGCTTTCTTT
TRBV21-1	.	.	TRBJ2-3	CASSAGRTDTQYF	TGTGCCAGCTCGGCAGGGCGCACAGATACGCAGTATTTT
TRBV6-2/TRBV6-3	.	.	TRBJ1-2	CASSYGGVYGYTF	TGTGCCAGCAGTTACGGAGGAGTCTATGGCTACACCTTC